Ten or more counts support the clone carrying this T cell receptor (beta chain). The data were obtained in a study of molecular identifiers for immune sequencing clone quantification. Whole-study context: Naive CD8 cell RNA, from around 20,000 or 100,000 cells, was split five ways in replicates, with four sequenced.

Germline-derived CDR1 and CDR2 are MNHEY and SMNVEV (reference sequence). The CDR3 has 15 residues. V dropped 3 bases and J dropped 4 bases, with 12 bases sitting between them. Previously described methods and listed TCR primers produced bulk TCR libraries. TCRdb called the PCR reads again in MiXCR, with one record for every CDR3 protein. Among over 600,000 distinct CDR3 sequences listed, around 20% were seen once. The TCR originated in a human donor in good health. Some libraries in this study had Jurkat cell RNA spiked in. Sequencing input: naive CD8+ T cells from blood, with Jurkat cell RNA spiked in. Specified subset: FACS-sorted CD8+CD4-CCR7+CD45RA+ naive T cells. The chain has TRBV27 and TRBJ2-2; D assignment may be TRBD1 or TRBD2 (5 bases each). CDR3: CASSLTGPATGELFF. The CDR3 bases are TGTGCCAGCAGTTTGACGGGACCAGCCACCGGGGAGCTGTTTTTT.